These 32 T cell receptor beta chains share one sample of origin, sequenced in a study of response to subunit inactivated influenza vaccine (dated by TCRdb to 2017 to 2018). The library was built by means of RT-PCR. The sequencer listed for this sample is Illumina HiSeq 2500. The public reads were reanalyzed by TCRdb: fastp trimming at Q25, MiXCR alignment, in-frame beta chains only. Identical CDR3 protein sequences are pooled into one entry, listed with their most common genes and DNA. This sample is represented by about 530,000 distinct CDR3 sequences; approximately 13% of them were singletons. The ten largest make up roughly 13% of the sample. Reading the label with the study, this specimen's time point is: more than 35 days after influenza vaccine administration. Sequencing was performed on PBMCs from blood, taken 45 days after vaccination. Receptors originate from a man aged 45-65 years who received an inactivated influenza vaccine. Donor details come from another sample of the same person, matched by shared clones.

V and J are TRBV10-2 and TRBJ2-7, with D unclear. CDR3 size: 13 residues. V lost 4 bases and J lost 3, with 10 bases in between. Germline-derived CDR1 and CDR2 are WSHSY and SAAADI. The CDR3 DNA reads TGCGCCAGCAGTGGGGGAATCGTCTACGAGCAGTACTTC. Its protein is CASSGGIVYEQYF.

Many counts were recorded for this clonotype. The chain links TRBV5-1 to TRBJ2-1, with TRBD1 matching 8 bases. Germline CDR1 SGHRS, CDR2 YFSETQ. The V gene end was trimmed by 4 bases and the J gene end by 1 base; junction bases not matched to a gene: 4. The CDR3 is 15 amino acids. In DNA form, the CDR3 reads TGCGCCAGCAGCAAGACAGGGGAATCCTACAATGAGCAGTTCTTC. This sequence encodes CASSKTGESYNEQFF.

This clonotype was seen a few times. The V call is TRBV20-1, the J call TRBJ2-5; 7 bases map to TRBD1. The germline CDR1 and CDR2 sequences are DFQATT and SNEGSKA (reference sequence). Trimming at V came to 7 bases and at J to 5 bases, leaving 4 bases not matched to a gene. There are 11 residues in the CDR3. CDR3: CSGDRVETQYF. CDR3 nucleotides: TGCAGTGGTGACAGGGTTGAGACCCAGTACTTC.

The chain combines TRBV13 with TRBJ2-3; 9 bases match TRBD2. The CDR3 contains 14 residues. The ends lost 1 base at V and 7 bases at J; junction bases unmatched: 3. Looked up from germline, CDR1 is PRHDT and CDR2 is FYEKMQ (reference sequence). CDR3 nucleotide sequence: TGTGCCAGCAGCTTAGATGCGGGGGGGAATACGCAGTATTTT. Amino acids: CASSLDAGGNTQYF. The full variable domain, in which reference TRBV13 and TRBJ2-3 provide the parts outside the CDR3, is AAGVIQSPRHLIKEKRETATLKCYPIPRHDTVYWYQQGPGQDPQFLISFYEKMQSDKGSIPDRFSAQQFSDYHSELNMSSLELGDSALYFCASSLDAGGNTQYFGPGTRLTVL.

The chain carries TRBV2 and TRBJ2-7; the D gene is possibly TRBD1 (6 bases). The V end lost 4 bases, the J end lost 2 bases, and 9 bases lay between the germline ends. The CDR3 runs to 13 residues. CDR1 is SNHLY, CDR2 FYNNEI, per germline. This chain's CDR3 is CASSGTVPYEQYF. The CDR3 coding sequence is TGTGCCAGCAGTGGGACAGTACCCTACGAGCAGTACTTC. Supplemented by reference TRBV2 and TRBJ2-7, the full variable domain reads EPEVTQTPSHQVTQMGQEVILRCVPISNHLYFYWYRQILGQKVEFLVSFYNNEISEKSEIFDDQFSVERPDGSNFTLKIRSTKLEDSAMYFCASSGTVPYEQYFGPGTRLTVT.

The table lists this clonotype with a few counts. V is TRBV10-1 and J is TRBJ2-7; D possibly corresponds to TRBD1 (6 bases). Germline CDR1 reads WNHNN; CDR2 reads SYGVQD (reference sequence). CDR3 size: 15 residues. With 3 bases removed from V and 3 bases from J, the gap between germline ends came to 15 bases. The CDR3 nucleotides are TGCGCCAGCAGTGATTTCGGGACAAGTCTCTACGAGCAGTACTTC. As protein: CASSDFGTSLYEQYF.

This clonotype was seen a handful of times. V and J are TRBV6-5 and TRBJ2-7, with D uncertain. Trimming pared 0 bases from V and 4 bases from J, leaving 7 bases between. The CDR3 length is 13 residues. Germline CDR1 and CDR2: MNHEY and SVGAGI. CDR3 sequence reads: CASSYSAGYEQYF. In DNA, the CDR3 is TGTGCCAGCAGTTACTCGGCCGGATACGAGCAGTACTTC.

This clonotype was detected a few times. V usage is TRBV12-3 or TRBV12-4 and J usage is TRBJ1-1; D unclear. V lost 6 bases and J lost 11, with 16 bases in between. This CDR3 spans 12 amino acids. The CDR3 here is CASSYLGWLAFF. The CDR3 region has the DNA TGTGCCAGCAGCTATCTTGGGTGGCTGGCTTTCTTT.

The rearrangement joins TRBV20-1 to TRBJ2-5; 7 bases map to TRBD1. The germline gives CDR1 DFQATT, CDR2 SNEGSKA (reference sequence). V lost 0 bases and J lost 9; bases outside the gene matches: 1. The CDR3 spans 11 residues. This CDR3 reads CSARDQGAQYF. CDR3 DNA: TGCAGTGCTAGAGATCAGGGGGCCCAGTACTTC.

This sequence joins TRBV12-3 or TRBV12-4 and TRBJ1-5, with D unresolved. CDR3 length: 13 residues. Trimming left V 2 bases short and J 5 bases short, with 7 bases between. The CDR3 reads CASSLTPYQPQHF. For the CDR3, the DNA is TGTGCCAGCAGTTTAACCCCATATCAGCCCCAGCATTTT.

Only a few counts were recorded for this clonotype. The chain has TRBV15 and TRBJ2-4, with D perhaps matching TRBD1 (6 bases). The J call could be wrong; TRBJ2-1 is a better fit for the DNA end. From germline, CDR1 is LNHNV and CDR2 YYDKDF (reference sequence). The CDR3 loop spans 14 amino acids. DNA for the CDR3: TGTGCCACCAGCAGAGGAGAAGGGACAAACATTCAGTTCTTC. Protein product: CATSRGEGTNIQFF.

The V call is TRBV24-1, the J call TRBJ1-4, with TRBD1 matching over 10 bases. CDR1 and CDR2 (germline): KGHDR, SFDVKD. Trimming cost V 4 bases and J 7 bases; bases outside gene matches: 5. This CDR3 has 15 amino acids. In DNA form, the CDR3 reads TGTGCCACCAGTGAAGGACAGGGGGGAAGTGAAAAACTGTTTTTT. It codes for CATSEGQGGSEKLFF.

This clonotype showed up many times. The chain combines TRBV11-2 with TRBJ1-5; D call uncertain. Per the germline V gene, CDR1 is SGHAT and CDR2 is FQNNGV. V was cut by 0 bases and J by 5 bases, with 5 bases left in between. This CDR3 is built from 13 residues. The CDR3 DNA follows: TGTGCCAGCAGCTTAGATTATCATCAGCCCCAGCATTTT. Its translation is CASSLDYHQPQHF.

In its sample, this clonotype was seen a few times. This chain connects TRBV6-2 or TRBV6-3 to TRBJ2-5; TRBD1 aligns across 8 bases. The junction had 2 bases not matched to a gene; V was cut back by 1 base and J by 1 base. The germline gives CDR1 MNHEY, CDR2 SVGEGT. This CDR3 is built from 15 residues. For the CDR3, the DNA is TGTGCCAGCAGTTACTGGGGACAGGCCCAAGAGACCCAGTACTTC. As protein: CASSYWGQAQETQYF.

CDR3 nucleotide sequence: TGTGCCAGCAGAGTTAGCATATCTGTGGGAGGTGAGCAGTTCTTC. Translated: CASRVSISVGGEQFF. The chain carries TRBV2 and TRBJ2-1; D possibly corresponds to TRBD2 (6 bases). Germline V lookup: CDR1 SNHLY, CDR2 FYNNEI. The CDR3 is 15 residues long. V was shortened by 6 bases and J by 9 bases, with 21 bases between the two germline ends.

This clonotype has just a few counts. This chain joins TRBV27 and TRBJ2-1; 8 nucleotides line up with TRBD2. J lost 5 bases, V lost 0 bases, and 15 bases had no gene match. CDR1 and CDR2 from the germline V gene are MNHEY and SMNVEV (reference sequence). This CDR3 region has 19 residues. CDR3 sequence (DNA): TGTGCCAGCAGTTTATCAAGCTTCGGGGCGGGAGGCCCTAACAATGAGCAGTTCTTC. It encodes CASSLSSFGAGGPNNEQFF.

The table lists this clonotype with a few counts. The rearrangement joins TRBV5-1 to TRBJ2-6; unclear D gene. This CDR3 has 14 amino acids. V shed 5 bases and J shed 0 bases, with 6 bases lying between them. In germline, CDR1 is SGHRS, CDR2 YFSETQ. CDR3 DNA sequence: TGCGCCAGCAGAGACGGCTCTGGGGCCAACGTCCTGACTTTC. Amino acids: CASRDGSGANVLTF.

This chain joins TRBV7-8 and TRBJ1-2; no reliable D call. Trimming pared 5 bases from V and 3 bases from J, leaving 19 bases between. The CDR3 has 16 residues. Germline assignment: CDR1 SGHVS and CDR2 FQNEAQ. This chain's CDR3 is CASSPSSGHSYYGYTF. The DNA for the CDR3 is TGTGCCAGCAGCCCTTCCAGCGGCCATTCATACTATGGCTACACCTTC.

J is TRBJ2-2 and V is TRBV6-1, with D perhaps TRBD2 (6 bases). CDR3 length: 16 residues. The V end was cut by 6 bases, the J end by 4 bases, with 18 bases between. CDR1 is MNHNS and CDR2 is SASEGT in the germline V gene. CDR3 nucleotides: TGTGCCAGCAGACCCCAAGGGACTGGAAGCACCGGGGAGCTGTTTTTT. This encodes CASRPQGTGSTGELFF.

CDR3 sequence (DNA): TGTGCCAGCAGCTCCACGAGGCCCGGGGAGCTGTTTTTT. Its protein is CASSSTRPGELFF. The chain joins TRBV11-2 to TRBJ2-2; D remains ambiguous. The CDR3 is 13 amino acids. CDR1 and CDR2 from the germline V gene are SGHAT and FQNNGV. V lost 4 bases to trimming and J lost 6 bases, with 9 bases between them.

In this sample, this clonotype turned up a few times. CDR3 coding DNA: TGCAGTGCTAGAGATCCGCGTCGGGGTGTCATTCAGTACTTC. Its translation is CSARDPRRGVIQYF. V gene TRBV20-1 combines with J gene TRBJ2-4; possibly TRBD2 for D (5 bases). The CDR3 loop spans 14 amino acids. Trimming cost V 0 bases and J 9 bases, with 15 bases left between them. In germline, CDR1 is DFQATT, CDR2 SNEGSKA (reference sequence).

This clonotype was counted between two and nine times. The rearrangement links TRBV5-1 to TRBJ2-7; D might be TRBD1 (6 bases). This CDR3 is built from 15 residues. V lost 4 bases and J lost 6, with 20 bases in between. Germline-derived CDR1 and CDR2 are SGHRS and YFSETQ. The CDR3 spells CASSRIQGPPREQYF. CDR3 in DNA: TGCGCCAGCAGCAGAATACAGGGCCCACCGCGCGAGCAGTACTTC. Full variable domain (rest looked up from reference TRBV5-1 and TRBJ2-7): KAGVTQTPRYLIKTRGQQVTLSCSPISGHRSVSWYQQTPGQGLQFLFEYFSETQRNKGNFPGRFSGRQFSNSRSEMNVSTLELGDSALYLCASSRIQGPPREQYFGPGTRLTVT.

This clonotype has just a few counts. The chain recombines TRBV7-2 with TRBJ2-7; D uncertain. This CDR3 has 11 amino acids. The V gene's germline CDR1 is SGHTA and CDR2 FQGNSA. V was pared by 8 bases and J by 5 bases, with 10 bases between. The CDR3: CASRKRNEQYF. The CDR3 bases are TGTGCCAGCCGGAAGAGGAACGAGCAGTACTTC.

This clonotype was observed many times. The V call is TRBV4-3, the J call TRBJ2-1; 7 nucleotides line up with TRBD2. Unmatched junction bases numbered 15, after V lost 0 bases and J lost 4 bases. The CDR3 is made up of 19 amino acids. Germline V CDR1 and CDR2: LGHNA, YSLEER. The CDR3, as DNA: TGCGCCAGCAGCCAAGATCTTACGTCTAGCGGAACAAATTACAATGAGCAGTTCTTC. Translated: CASSQDLTSSGTNYNEQFF.

V is TRBV7-2 and J is TRBJ2-7, with 8 bases fitting TRBD1. The V gene end was trimmed by 3 bases and the J gene end by 0 bases; junction bases not matched to a gene: 7. This CDR3 is 16 amino acids long. In germline, CDR1 is SGHTA, CDR2 FQGNSA. For the CDR3, the DNA is TGTGCCAGCAGCTTTCCCCGGGACAGGAACTCCTACGAGCAGTACTTC. This gives the protein CASSFPRDRNSYEQYF.

This clonotype has a count of ten or more. V is TRBV20-1 and J is TRBJ2-5, with TRBD2 matching 10 bases. Germline V gene sequence: CDR1 DFQATT, CDR2 SNEGSKA (reference sequence). The V gene end was trimmed by 0 bases and the J gene end by 5 bases; junction bases not matched to a gene: 15. This CDR3 comprises 18 residues. The CDR3 spells CSARDELASSGSSETQYF. In DNA, the CDR3 is TGCAGTGCTAGAGATGAGTTGGCGTCTAGCGGGAGTTCGGAGACCCAGTACTTC.

This chain connects TRBV7-8 to TRBJ2-7; 10 bases are a match to TRBD1. V shed 5 bases, J shed 0 bases, and the junction held 4 bases outside the gene matches. CDR1 and CDR2 (germline): SGHVS, FQNEAQ. The CDR3 sequence is 15 residues long. The CDR3 nucleotides read TGTGCCAGCAGCGAGGGACAGGGGCTCTCCTACGAGCAGTACTTC. Its protein is CASSEGQGLSYEQYF.

The chain recombines TRBV6-5 with TRBJ2-3; D is perhaps TRBD2 (7 bases). The V end was cut by 5 bases, the J end by 3 bases, with 15 bases between. CDR3 length: 15 amino acids. Germline V gene sequence: CDR1 MNHEY, CDR2 SVGAGI. The CDR3 sequence is CASSTGRGRTDTQYF. CDR3 nucleotides: TGTGCCAGCAGTACTGGGAGGGGGAGGACAGATACGCAGTATTTT.

This clonotype was recorded at least ten times. This CDR3 is CATSPRLEARNEQFF. In nucleotides, the CDR3 is TGTGCCACCAGCCCCCGACTGGAAGCACGCAATGAGCAGTTCTTC. V is TRBV15 and J is TRBJ2-1, with D hard to call. CDR1 and CDR2 (germline): LNHNV, YYDKDF (reference sequence). The CDR3 is made up of 15 amino acids. V lost 5 bases and J 6 bases, leaving 17 bases between the germline ends.

This clonotype was observed a handful of times. The V call is TRBV12-3 or TRBV12-4, the J call TRBJ2-5; TRBD1 matches 7 bases. V was clipped by 6 bases and J by 2 bases; unmatched bases: 9. The CDR3 totals 15 residues. CDR3 loop: CASSPSGTAQETQYF. The CDR3 region has the DNA TGTGCCAGCAGCCCTTCCGGGACAGCACAAGAGACCCAGTACTTC.

This clonotype was counted only a few times. The genes are TRBV7-6 and TRBJ2-5, with D uncertain. There are 14 residues in the CDR3. Deletions cut 4 bases from V and 4 bases from J, with 13 bases between. The germline CDR1 and CDR2 sequences are SGHVS and FNYEAQ. CDR3 coding DNA: TGTGCCAGCAGCTCACGACTGGCAGGAGAGACCCAGTACTTC. The encoded protein is CASSSRLAGETQYF.

In this sample, this clonotype turned up a few times. This chain connects TRBV7-9 to TRBJ1-2, with D possibly TRBD1 on 6 matching bases. V lost 2 bases, J lost 4 bases, and 11 bases lay in between. This CDR3 comprises 14 residues. Germline CDR1 is SEHNR and CDR2 is FQNEAQ (reference sequence). The CDR3 loop reads CASSLQGKSYGYTF. DNA for the CDR3: TGTGCCAGCAGCTTACAGGGGAAGTCCTATGGCTACACCTTC.